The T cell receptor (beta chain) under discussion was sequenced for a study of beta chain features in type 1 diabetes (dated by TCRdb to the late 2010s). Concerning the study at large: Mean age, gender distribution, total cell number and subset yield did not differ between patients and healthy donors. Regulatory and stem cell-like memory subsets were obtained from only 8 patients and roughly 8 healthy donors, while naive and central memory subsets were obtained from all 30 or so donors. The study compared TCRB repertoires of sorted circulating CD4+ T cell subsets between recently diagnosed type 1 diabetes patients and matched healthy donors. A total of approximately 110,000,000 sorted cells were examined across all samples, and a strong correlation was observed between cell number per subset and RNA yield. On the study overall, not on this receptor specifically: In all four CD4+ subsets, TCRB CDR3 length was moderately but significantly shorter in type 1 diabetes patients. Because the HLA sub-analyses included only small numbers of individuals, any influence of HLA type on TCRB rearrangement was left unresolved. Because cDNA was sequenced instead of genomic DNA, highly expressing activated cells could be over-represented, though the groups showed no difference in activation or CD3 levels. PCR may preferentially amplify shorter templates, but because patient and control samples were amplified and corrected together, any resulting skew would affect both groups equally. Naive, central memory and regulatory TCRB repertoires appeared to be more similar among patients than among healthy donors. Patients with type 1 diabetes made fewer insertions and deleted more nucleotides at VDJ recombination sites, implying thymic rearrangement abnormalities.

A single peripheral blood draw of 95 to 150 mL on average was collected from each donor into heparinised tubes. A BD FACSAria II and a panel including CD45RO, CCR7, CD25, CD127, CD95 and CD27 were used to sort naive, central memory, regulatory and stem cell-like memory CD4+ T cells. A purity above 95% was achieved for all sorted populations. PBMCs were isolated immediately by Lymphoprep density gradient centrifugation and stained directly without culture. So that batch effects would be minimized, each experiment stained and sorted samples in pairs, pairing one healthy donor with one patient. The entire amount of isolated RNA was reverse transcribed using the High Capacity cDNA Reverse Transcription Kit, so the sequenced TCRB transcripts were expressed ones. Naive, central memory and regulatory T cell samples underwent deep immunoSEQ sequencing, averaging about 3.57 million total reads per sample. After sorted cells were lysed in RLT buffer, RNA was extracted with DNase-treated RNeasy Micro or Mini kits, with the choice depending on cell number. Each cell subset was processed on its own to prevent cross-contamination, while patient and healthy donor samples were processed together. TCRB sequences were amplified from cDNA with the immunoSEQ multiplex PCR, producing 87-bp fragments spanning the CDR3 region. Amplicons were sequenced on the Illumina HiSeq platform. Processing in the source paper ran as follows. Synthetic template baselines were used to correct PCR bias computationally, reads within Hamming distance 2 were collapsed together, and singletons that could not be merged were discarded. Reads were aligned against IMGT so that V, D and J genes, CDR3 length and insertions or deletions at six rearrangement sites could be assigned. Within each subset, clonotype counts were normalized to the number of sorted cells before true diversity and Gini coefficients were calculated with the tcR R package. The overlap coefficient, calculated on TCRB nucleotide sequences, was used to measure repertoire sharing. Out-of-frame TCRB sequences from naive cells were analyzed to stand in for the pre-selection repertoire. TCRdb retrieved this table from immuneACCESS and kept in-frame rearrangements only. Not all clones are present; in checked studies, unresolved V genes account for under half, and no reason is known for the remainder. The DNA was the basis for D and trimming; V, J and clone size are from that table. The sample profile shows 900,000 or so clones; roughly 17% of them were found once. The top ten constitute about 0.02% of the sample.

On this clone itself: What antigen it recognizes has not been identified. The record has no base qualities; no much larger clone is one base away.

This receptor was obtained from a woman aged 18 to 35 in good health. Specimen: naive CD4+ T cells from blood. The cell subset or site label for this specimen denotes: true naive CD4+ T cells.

This receptor carries the CDR3 CAARGAGRNNEQFF. Read as DNA, the sequence is TGTGCCGCAAGGGGGGCGGGCCGGAACAATGAGCAGTTCTTC. Recombination joined TRBV6-6 with TRBJ2-1; the D gene could be TRBD1 or TRBD2, each one agreeing over 6 bases. Cut back by 11 bases and 5 bases, the V and J ends lie 19 bases apart. From a lookup of the germline V gene (reference sequence), CDR1 and CDR2 are MNHNY and SVGAGI. Reading from cysteine to phenylalanine, the CDR3 counts 14 amino acids. Only the CDR3 region is kept as DNA, spanning 42 bases read in frame from base 1.